A single sample gave rise to the 7 T cell receptor beta chains below, sequenced in a study of shared clonotypes between healthy human individuals. Clones were read by immunoSEQ multiplex PCR, and TCRdb kept only the in-frame ones, dropping some. This table holds around 2.5 million clones, 93% found once. The specimen was naive CD4+ T cells from PBMCs. Stated subset: CD45RA+ positively selected. The receptors were gathered from a man in his late teens or twenties in good health. Some clones in this sample may be carry-over from other donors' samples.

The V call is TRBV29-1, the J call TRBJ2-2, with D perhaps given as TRBD1 or TRBD2 (5 bases each). The V end was cut by 6 bases, the J end by 4 bases, with 15 bases between. Germline V gives CDR1 SQVTM, CDR2 ANQGSEA. CDR3 size: 14 residues. The CDR3 DNA is TGCAGCGTAGCAGGTAGAGGGGCCACCGGGGAGCTGTTTTTT. Protein sequence: CSVAGRGATGELFF.

The chain joins TRBV2 to TRBJ2-3; D gene uncertain. The length of the CDR3 is 12 residues. The V and J ends lost 5 bases and 4 bases respectively, with 7 bases between them. Germline V CDR1 and CDR2: SNHLY, FYNNEI. The chain's CDR3 is CASSLLADTQYF. The CDR3 nucleotides are TGTGCCAGCAGTCTCCTAGCAGATACGCAGTATTTT.

V gene TRBV5-1 combines with J gene TRBJ2-3, with 8 bases aligning to TRBD1. CDR1 and CDR2 (germline): SGHRS, YFSETQ. Trimming took 4 bases from V and 2 from J; bases not matched to a gene: 6. This CDR3 contains 15 residues. CDR3 coding DNA: TGCGCCAGCAGCGCCGGACAGGGCCCCACAGATACGCAGTATTTT. Encoded protein: CASSAGQGPTDTQYF.

V gene TRBV5-1 combines with J gene TRBJ2-3; 10 bases are shared with TRBD2. J gave up 2 bases and V 4 bases, and 10 bases lay outside the gene matches. Germline V gene lookup returns CDR1 SGHRS and CDR2 YFSETQ. There are 17 residues in the CDR3. The CDR3 sequence is CASSPPTGTSVTDTQYF. The CDR3 nucleotides are TGCGCCAGCAGCCCCCCGACCGGGACTAGCGTCACAGATACGCAGTATTTT. The full variable domain, completed using reference TRBV5-1 and TRBJ2-3, is KAGVTQTPRYLIKTRGQQVTLSCSPISGHRSVSWYQQTPGQGLQFLFEYFSETQRNKGNFPGRFSGRQFSNSRSEMNVSTLELGDSALYLCASSPPTGTSVTDTQYFGPGTRLTVL.

A note on this clone: Other DNA sequences in the same sample also yield this CDR3. This chain uses TRBV18 with TRBJ1-1, with D hard to call. Deletions cut 2 bases from V and 0 bases from J, with 7 bases between. Germline loops: CDR1 KGHSH, CDR2 LQKENI. The CDR3 spans 14 residues. CDR3 loop: CASSPGHLNTEAFF. The CDR3 DNA reads as TGTGCCAGCTCACCAGGCCATTTGAACACTGAAGCTTTCTTT.

The V gene is TRBV7-9, the J gene TRBJ1-1, with TRBD1 matching 8 bases. CDR3 length: 15 residues. Unmatched junction bases numbered 6, after V lost 6 bases and J lost 0 bases. Per germline, CDR1 SEHNR and CDR2 FQNEAQ (reference sequence). The CDR3 sequence: CASRETGAMNTEAFF. CDR3 nucleotide sequence: TGTGCCAGCAGGGAGACAGGGGCCATGAACACTGAAGCTTTCTTT.

V and J are TRBV28 and TRBJ2-1; 7 bases are a match to TRBD2. Germline V gives CDR1 MDHEN, CDR2 SYDVKM. Germline trimming cut 7 bases from V and 2 bases from J; bases unmatched to any gene: 5. The CDR3 is 14 residues long. The CDR3 nucleotides are TGTGCCAGCAATCGGCGGGAGACCTACAATGAGCAGTTCTTC. It translates to CASNRRETYNEQFF.